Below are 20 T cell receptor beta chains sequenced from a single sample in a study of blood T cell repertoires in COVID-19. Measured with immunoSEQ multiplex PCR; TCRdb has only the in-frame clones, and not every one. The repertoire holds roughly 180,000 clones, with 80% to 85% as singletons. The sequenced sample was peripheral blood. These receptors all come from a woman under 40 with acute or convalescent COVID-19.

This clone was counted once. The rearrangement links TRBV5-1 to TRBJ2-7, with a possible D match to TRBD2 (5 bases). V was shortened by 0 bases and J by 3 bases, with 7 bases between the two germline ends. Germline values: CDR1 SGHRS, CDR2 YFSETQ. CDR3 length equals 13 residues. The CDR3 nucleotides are TGCGCCAGCAGCTTGGCAACTAGCTACGAGCAGTACTTC. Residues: CASSLATSYEQYF. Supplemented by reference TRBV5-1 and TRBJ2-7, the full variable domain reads KAGVTQTPRYLIKTRGQQVTLSCSPISGHRSVSWYQQTPGQGLQFLFEYFSETQRNKGNFPGRFSGRQFSNSRSEMNVSTLELGDSALYLCASSLATSYEQYFGPGTRLTVT.

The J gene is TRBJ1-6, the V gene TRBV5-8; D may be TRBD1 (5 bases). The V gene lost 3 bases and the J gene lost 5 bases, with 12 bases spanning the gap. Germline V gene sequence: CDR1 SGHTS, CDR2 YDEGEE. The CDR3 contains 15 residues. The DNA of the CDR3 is TGTGCCAGCAGCTCAGAACAGGCCCATAATTCACCCCTCCACTTT. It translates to CASSSEQAHNSPLHF. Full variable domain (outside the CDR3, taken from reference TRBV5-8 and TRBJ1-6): EAGVTQSPTHLIKTRGQQATLRCSPISGHTSVYWYQQALGLGLQFLLWYDEGEERNRGNFPPRFSGRQFPNYSSELNVNALELEDSALYLCASSSEQAHNSPLHFGNGTRLTVT.

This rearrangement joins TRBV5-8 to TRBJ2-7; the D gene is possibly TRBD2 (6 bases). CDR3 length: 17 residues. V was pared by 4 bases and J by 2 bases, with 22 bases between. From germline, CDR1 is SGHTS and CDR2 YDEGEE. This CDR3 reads CASSGTTGLPTTYEQYF. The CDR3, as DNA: TGTGCCAGCAGCGGAACTACGGGACTCCCCACGACCTACGAGCAGTACTTC.

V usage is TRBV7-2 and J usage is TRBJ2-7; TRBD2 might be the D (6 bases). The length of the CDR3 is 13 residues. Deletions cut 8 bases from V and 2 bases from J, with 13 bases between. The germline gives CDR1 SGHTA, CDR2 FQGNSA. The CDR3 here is CASGITGAYEQYF. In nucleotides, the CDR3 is TGTGCCAGCGGAATAACGGGGGCCTACGAGCAGTACTTC.

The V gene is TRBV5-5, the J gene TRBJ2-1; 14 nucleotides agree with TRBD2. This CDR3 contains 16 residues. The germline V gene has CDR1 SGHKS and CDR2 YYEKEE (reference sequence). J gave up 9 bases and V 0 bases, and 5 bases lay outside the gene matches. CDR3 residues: CASSLAGGLAGVEQFF. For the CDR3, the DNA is TGTGCCAGCAGCTTGGCGGGGGGACTAGCGGGAGTTGAGCAGTTCTTC.

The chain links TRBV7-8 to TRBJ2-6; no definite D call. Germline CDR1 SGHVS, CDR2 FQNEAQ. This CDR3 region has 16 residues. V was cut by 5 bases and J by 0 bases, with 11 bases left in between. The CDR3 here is CASSLLPGSGANVLTF. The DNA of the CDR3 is TGTGCCAGCAGCCTACTGCCGGGCTCTGGGGCCAACGTCCTGACTTTC.

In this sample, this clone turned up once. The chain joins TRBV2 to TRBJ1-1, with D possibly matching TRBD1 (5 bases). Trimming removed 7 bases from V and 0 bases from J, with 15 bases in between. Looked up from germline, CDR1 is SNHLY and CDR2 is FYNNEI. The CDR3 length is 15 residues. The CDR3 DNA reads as TGTGCCAGCATAAGGGGCAGGGTCATGAACACTGAAGCTTTCTTT. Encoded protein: CASIRGRVMNTEAFF.

The CDR3 is CSASPEQGITYEQYF. CDR3 nucleotide sequence: TGCAGTGCTAGTCCGGAGCAGGGAATTACCTACGAGCAGTACTTC. The J gene is TRBJ2-7, the V gene TRBV20-1; weak D call: TRBD1 (5 bases). The V end was cut by 3 bases, the J end by 2 bases, with 17 bases between. The CDR3 has 15 residues. Germline V gene data show CDR1 as DFQATT and CDR2 as SNEGSKA (reference sequence).

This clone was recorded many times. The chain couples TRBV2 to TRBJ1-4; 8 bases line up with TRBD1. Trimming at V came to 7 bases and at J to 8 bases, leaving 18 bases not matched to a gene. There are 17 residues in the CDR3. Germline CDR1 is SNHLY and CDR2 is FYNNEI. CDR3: CASKGGQADWDLEKLFF. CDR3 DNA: TGTGCCAGCAAGGGGGGACAGGCGGACTGGGACCTCGAAAAACTGTTTTTT.

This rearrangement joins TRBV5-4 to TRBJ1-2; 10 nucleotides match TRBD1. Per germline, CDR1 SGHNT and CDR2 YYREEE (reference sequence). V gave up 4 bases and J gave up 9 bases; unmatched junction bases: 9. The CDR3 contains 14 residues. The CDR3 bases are TGTGCCAGCAGCGCGGGACAGGGGAGGGTGAGCTACACCTTC. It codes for CASSAGQGRVSYTF.

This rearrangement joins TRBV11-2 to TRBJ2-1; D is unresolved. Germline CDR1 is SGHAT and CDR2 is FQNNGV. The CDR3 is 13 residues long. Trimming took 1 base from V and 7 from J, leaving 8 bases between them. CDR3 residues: CASSLGFANEQFF. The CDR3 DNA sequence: TGTGCCAGCAGCTTAGGATTCGCGAATGAGCAGTTCTTC.

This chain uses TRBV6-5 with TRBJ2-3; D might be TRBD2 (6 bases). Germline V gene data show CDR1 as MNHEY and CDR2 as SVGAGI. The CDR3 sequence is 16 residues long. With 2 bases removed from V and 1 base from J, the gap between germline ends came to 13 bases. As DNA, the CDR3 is TGTGCCAGCAGTTACCGGATGGGGGGACGCACAGATACGCAGTATTTT. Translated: CASSYRMGGRTDTQYF.

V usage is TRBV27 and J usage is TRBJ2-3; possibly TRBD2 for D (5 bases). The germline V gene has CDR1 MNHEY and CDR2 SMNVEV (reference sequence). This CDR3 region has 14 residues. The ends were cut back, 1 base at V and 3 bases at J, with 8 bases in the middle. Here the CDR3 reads CASSLFGVTDTQYF. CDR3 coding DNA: TGTGCCAGCAGTTTATTCGGGGTAACAGATACGCAGTATTTT.

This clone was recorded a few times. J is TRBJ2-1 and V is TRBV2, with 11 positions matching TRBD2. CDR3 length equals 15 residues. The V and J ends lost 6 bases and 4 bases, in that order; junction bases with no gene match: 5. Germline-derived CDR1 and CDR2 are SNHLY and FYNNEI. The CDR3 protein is CASRGTSGTYNEQFF. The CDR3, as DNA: TGTGCCAGCAGGGGGACTAGCGGAACTTACAATGAGCAGTTCTTC.

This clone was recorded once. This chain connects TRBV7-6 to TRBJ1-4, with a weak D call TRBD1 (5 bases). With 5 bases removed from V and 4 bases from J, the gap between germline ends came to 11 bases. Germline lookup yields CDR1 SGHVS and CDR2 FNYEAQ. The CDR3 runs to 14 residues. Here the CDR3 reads CASSRGALNEKLFF. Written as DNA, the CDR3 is TGTGCCAGCAGCCGCGGGGCCCTTAATGAAAAACTGTTTTTT.

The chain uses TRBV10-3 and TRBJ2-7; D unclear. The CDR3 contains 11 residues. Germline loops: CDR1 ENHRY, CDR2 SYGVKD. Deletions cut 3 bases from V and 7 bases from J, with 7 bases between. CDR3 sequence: CAISDFGEQYF. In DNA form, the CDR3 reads TGTGCCATCAGTGATTTCGGGGAGCAGTACTTC.

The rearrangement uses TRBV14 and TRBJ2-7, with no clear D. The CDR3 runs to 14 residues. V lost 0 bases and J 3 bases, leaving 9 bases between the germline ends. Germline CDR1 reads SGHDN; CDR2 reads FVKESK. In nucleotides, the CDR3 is TGTGCCAGCAGCCAAGAAGCCTTTAGCTACGAGCAGTACTTC. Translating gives CASSQEAFSYEQYF.

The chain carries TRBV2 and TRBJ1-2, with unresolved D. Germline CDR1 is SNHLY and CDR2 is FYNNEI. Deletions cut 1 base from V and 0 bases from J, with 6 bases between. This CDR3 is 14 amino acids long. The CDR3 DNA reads TGTGCCAGCAGTGAAGACAGAACTAACTATGGCTACACCTTC. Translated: CASSEDRTNYGYTF.

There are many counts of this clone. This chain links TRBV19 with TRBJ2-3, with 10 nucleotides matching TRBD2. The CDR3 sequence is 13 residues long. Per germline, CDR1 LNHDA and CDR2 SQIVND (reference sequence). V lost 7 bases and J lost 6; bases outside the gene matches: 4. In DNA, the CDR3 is TGTGCCAGTACGCTAGCGGGAGCTGATACGCAGTATTTT. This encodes CASTLAGADTQYF.

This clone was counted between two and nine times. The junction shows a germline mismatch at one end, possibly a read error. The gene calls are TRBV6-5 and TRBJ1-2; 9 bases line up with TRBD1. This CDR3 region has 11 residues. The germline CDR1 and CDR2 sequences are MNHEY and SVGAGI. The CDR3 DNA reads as TGTGCCAGCAGTTCCACAGGGGGCTTCACCTTC. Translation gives CASSSTGGFTF.